What follows are 27 T cell receptor beta chains derived from one specimen sequenced in a study of T cells after posttransplantation cyclophosphamide. Treatment was busulfan-fludarabine conditioning, a marrow graft, and cyclophosphamide on days +3 and +4. The data were produced by immunoSEQ multiplex PCR, yet TCRdb's version contains in-frame clones alone and is incomplete. The table lists 9,500 to 14,000 clones, 80% to 95% of them singletons. Specimen: PBMCs, collected after allogeneic stem cell transplant with posttransplant cyclophosphamide. All receptors derive from a female patient between 30 and 40 years old who received an allogeneic stem cell transplant from an unrelated donor, was CMV-positive, and had no GVHD. Some T cells may be the graft donor's.

The V call is TRBV29-1, the J call TRBJ2-4; 9 positions agree with TRBD1. This CDR3 region has 13 residues. V was pared by 7 bases and J by 7 bases, with 8 bases of the junction left unmatched. Germline lookup yields CDR1 SQVTM and CDR2 ANQGSEA. The CDR3 DNA reads as TGCAGCGCCCCGGGACAGGGTAGTAACATTCAGTACTTC. Its protein is CSAPGQGSNIQYF. Full variable domain (rest looked up from reference TRBV29-1 and TRBJ2-4): SAVISQKPSRDICQRGTSLTIQCQVDSQVTMMFWYRQQPGQSLTLIATANQGSEATYESGFVIDKFPISRPNLTFSTLTVSNMSPEDSSIYLCSAPGQGSNIQYFGAGTRLSVL.

V is TRBV19 and J is TRBJ2-7, with TRBD1 matching 9 bases. Per the germline V gene, CDR1 is LNHDA and CDR2 is SQIVND (reference sequence). Trimming cost V 6 bases and J 3 bases; bases outside gene matches: 9. This CDR3 is built from 15 residues. CDR3 coding DNA: TGTGCCAGTAGCCGAACGGGACAGGGTGGCTACGAGCAGTACTTC. Its translation: CASSRTGQGGYEQYF.

V gene TRBV15 combines with J gene TRBJ1-5; 8 bases agree with TRBD1. Losses at the gene ends were 1 base for V and 7 bases for J; bases not matched to a gene: 3. Germline values: CDR1 LNHNV, CDR2 YYDKDF (reference sequence). The CDR3 consists of 14 residues. In DNA form, the CDR3 reads TGTGCCACCAGCAGAGCAGGGGGCAGGCAGCCCCAGCATTTT. This translates into CATSRAGGRQPQHF.

The rearrangement links TRBV2 to TRBJ2-7, with D uncertain. Between the trimmed V and J ends, which lost 7 bases and 0 bases, there was a span of 13 bases. Germline-derived CDR1 and CDR2 are SNHLY and FYNNEI. The CDR3 consists of 14 residues. The DNA for the CDR3 is TGTGCCAGCACCAAGCAACAGAACTCCTACGAGCAGTACTTC. The encoded protein is CASTKQQNSYEQYF. Looking up the rest from reference TRBV2 and TRBJ2-7 gives the full variable domain: EPEVTQTPSHQVTQMGQEVILRCVPISNHLYFYWYRQILGQKVEFLVSFYNNEISEKSEIFDDQFSVERPDGSNFTLKIRSTKLEDSAMYFCASTKQQNSYEQYFGPGTRLTVT.

This clone came up a few times. The rearrangement links TRBV19 to TRBJ2-5; 9 nucleotides align to TRBD1. The CDR3 is 14 residues long. V shed 5 bases, J shed 5 bases, and the junction held 6 bases outside the gene matches. Germline CDR1 and CDR2: LNHDA and SQIVND (reference sequence). The CDR3 is CASSLQGAEETQYF. CDR3 coding DNA: TGTGCCAGTAGTTTACAGGGGGCGGAGGAGACCCAGTACTTC.

This chain uses TRBV5-4 with TRBJ2-7, with a possible D match to TRBD1 (6 bases). The germline CDR1 and CDR2 sequences are SGHNT and YYREEE (reference sequence). V was pared by 4 bases and J by 1 base, with 15 bases between. The CDR3 extends over 15 amino acids. The CDR3 here is CASSPNRDLSYEQYF. The DNA for the CDR3 is TGTGCCAGCAGCCCTAACAGGGACCTTTCCTACGAGCAGTACTTC.

The chain couples TRBV5-4 to TRBJ1-5; no clear D. Between the trimmed V and J ends, which lost 4 bases and 4 bases, there was a span of 12 bases. The CDR3 runs to 14 residues. Germline CDR1 and CDR2: SGHNT and YYREEE (reference sequence). CDR3 coding DNA: TGTGCCAGCAGCCAGGACGGGAAAAATCAGCCCCAGCATTTT. Protein sequence: CASSQDGKNQPQHF.

This clone has a handful of counts. V is TRBV5-6 and J is TRBJ2-7, with 8 bases that match TRBD2. V shed 4 bases and J 6 bases; nucleotides not matched to a gene: 12. CDR1 and CDR2 (germline): SGHDT, YYEEEE. This CDR3 has 15 residues. The chain's CDR3 is CASSPLQRGFREQYF. In DNA, the CDR3 is TGTGCCAGCAGCCCGCTCCAGCGGGGGTTCCGCGAGCAGTACTTC.

The chain links TRBV5-5 to TRBJ2-2; 13 nucleotides line up with TRBD2. Germline CDR1 is SGHKS and CDR2 is YYEKEE (reference sequence). Trimming removed 4 bases from V and 4 bases from J; junction bases left unmatched: 4. CDR3 length equals 16 residues. CDR3 in DNA: TGTGCCAGCAGCCTACTAGCGGGAGGGATCACCGGGGAGCTGTTTTTT. Its protein product is CASSLLAGGITGELFF.

This chain links TRBV11-2 with TRBJ2-7, with D maybe TRBD1 (6 bases). The CDR3 is made up of 14 amino acids. The V and J ends lost 6 bases and 3 bases respectively, with 15 bases between them. Per the germline V gene, CDR1 is SGHAT and CDR2 is FQNNGV. The chain's CDR3 is CASSPVQGIYEQYF. The CDR3 DNA sequence: TGTGCCAGCAGTCCCGTTCAGGGGATCTACGAGCAGTACTTC. Complete variable domain (other parts from reference TRBV11-2 and TRBJ2-7): EAGVAQSPRYKIIEKRQSVAFWCNPISGHATLYWYQQILGQGPKLLIQFQNNGVVDDSQLPKDRFSAERLKGVDSTLKIQPAKLEDSAVYLCASSPVQGIYEQYFGPGTRLTVT.

V and J are TRBV19 and TRBJ1-3, with D uncertain. Germline CDR1 and CDR2: LNHDA and SQIVND (reference sequence). V gave up 5 bases and J gave up 0 bases, with 5 bases separating them. The CDR3 runs to 13 residues. CDR3: CASSEISGNTIYF. The CDR3 DNA reads TGTGCCAGTAGTGAGATCTCTGGAAACACCATATATTTT.

This clone has just one count. The chain employs TRBV18 and TRBJ1-1; a weak D match, TRBD1 (6 bases). The CDR3 extends over 14 amino acids. V lost 3 bases and J lost 2, with 10 bases in between. Germline V gene lookup returns CDR1 KGHSH and CDR2 LQKENI. The CDR3 region has the DNA TGTGCCAGCTCACCTCAACAGGGAAACACTGAAGCTTTCTTT. Its protein is CASSPQQGNTEAFF.

This sequence joins TRBV15 and TRBJ2-7, with a possible D match to TRBD2 (7 bases). The V gene's germline CDR1 is LNHNV and CDR2 YYDKDF (reference sequence). This CDR3 has 18 amino acids. The V end lost 1 base, the J end lost 0 bases, and 19 bases lay between the germline ends. For the CDR3, the DNA is TGTGCCACCAGCAGAGCGGACTGGGGGCTAGCGGCCTCCTACGAGCAGTACTTC. It encodes CATSRADWGLAASYEQYF.

This clone showed up just once. This sequence joins TRBV5-1 and TRBJ2-7; D may be TRBD1 (6 bases). The CDR3 loop spans 14 amino acids. Germline CDR1 and CDR2: SGHRS and YFSETQ. Trimming took off 3 bases at V and 0 bases at J, with 10 bases between the two ends. The CDR3 DNA is TGCGCCAGCAGCTCTCAAGGGGGCTCCTACGAGCAGTACTTC. This encodes CASSSQGGSYEQYF. The whole variable domain, remainder taken from reference TRBV5-1 and TRBJ2-7, is KAGVTQTPRYLIKTRGQQVTLSCSPISGHRSVSWYQQTPGQGLQFLFEYFSETQRNKGNFPGRFSGRQFSNSRSEMNVSTLELGDSALYLCASSSQGGSYEQYFGPGTRLTVT.

This clone was observed a single time. J is TRBJ2-7 and V is TRBV19; 8 bases align to TRBD1. The CDR3 spans 15 residues. The V gene's germline CDR1 is LNHDA and CDR2 SQIVND (reference sequence). After removal of 1 base from V and 4 bases from J, the junction contained 6 bases not matched to a gene. The CDR3 loop reads CASSIVARGPYEQYF. CDR3 DNA sequence: TGTGCCAGTAGTATAGTGGCCAGGGGGCCGTACGAGCAGTACTTC.

The chain carries TRBV7-9 and TRBJ2-1; 10 positions match TRBD2. V lost 2 bases and J lost 0; bases outside the gene matches: 7. The CDR3 runs 18 residues. Germline-derived CDR1 and CDR2 are SEHNR and FQNEAQ (reference sequence). In nucleotides, the CDR3 is TGTGCCAGCAGCTTACGCGGACTAGCGGAGAGCTCCTACAATGAGCAGTTCTTC. Translation gives CASSLRGLAESSYNEQFF.

The chain combines TRBV7-8 with TRBJ1-6; perhaps TRBD1 as D (6 bases). Trimming took off 2 bases at V and 7 bases at J, with 15 bases between the two ends. Per the germline V gene, CDR1 is SGHVS and CDR2 is FQNEAQ. The CDR3 spans 16 residues. The CDR3 here is CASSLKIGGVNSPLHF. The CDR3, as DNA: TGTGCCAGCAGCTTAAAAATAGGGGGGGTCAATTCACCCCTCCACTTT.

The chain has TRBV7-3 and TRBJ2-1, with D unresolved. The CDR3 loop spans 14 amino acids. With 5 bases removed from V and 5 bases from J, the gap between germline ends came to 13 bases. Germline values: CDR1 SGHTA, CDR2 FQGTGA. In DNA, the CDR3 is TGTGCCAGCAGCAGAGGCGGATATGACAATGAGCAGTTCTTC. Its translation is CASSRGGYDNEQFF.

The genes are TRBV29-1 and TRBJ2-7, with 7 bases fitting TRBD1. This CDR3 has 14 residues. The V gene's germline CDR1 is SQVTM and CDR2 ANQGSEA. With 4 bases clipped from V and 1 base from J, the junction kept 7 bases outside the gene matches. CDR3 residues: CSVGGGGQSYEQYF. In DNA, the CDR3 is TGCAGCGTTGGAGGTGGGGGACAGTCCTACGAGCAGTACTTC.

The chain couples TRBV11-2 to TRBJ1-1; 7 bases are shared with TRBD1. CDR1 is SGHAT, CDR2 FQNNGV, per germline. Trimming cost V 7 bases and J 0 bases; bases outside gene matches: 8. This CDR3 contains 15 residues. CDR3 sequence reads: CASKVQGFMNTEAFF. CDR3 DNA: TGTGCCAGCAAAGTACAGGGGTTTATGAACACTGAAGCTTTCTTT.

This clone has just one count. This chain uses TRBV18 with TRBJ1-6, with D possibly being TRBD1 (6 bases). Per the germline V gene, CDR1 is KGHSH and CDR2 is LQKENI. V was cut by 1 base and J by 6 bases, with 22 bases left in between. The CDR3 is 19 amino acids. The CDR3 protein is CASSPLGTPLKMGNSPLHF. The CDR3, as DNA: TGTGCCAGCTCACCACTTGGGACACCACTTAAGATGGGTAATTCACCCCTCCACTTT. The full variable domain, in which reference TRBV18 and TRBJ1-6 provide the parts outside the CDR3, is NAGVMQNPRHLVRRRGQEARLRCSPMKGHSHVYWYRQLPEEGLKFMVYLQKENIIDESGMPKERFSAEFPKEGPSILRIQQVVRGDSAAYFCASSPLGTPLKMGNSPLHFGNGTRLTVT.

The CDR3 bases are TGTGCCTGGAGTGTAGGAGGGGTCGGCTATGGCTACACCTTC. This translates into CAWSVGGVGYGYTF. The chain links TRBV30 to TRBJ1-2, with D possibly matching TRBD1 (5 bases). The CDR3 spans 14 residues. CDR1 is GTSNPN and CDR2 is SVGIG in the germline V gene (reference sequence). Trimming removed 0 bases at V and 4 bases at J, with 12 bases between.

The rearrangement joins TRBV19 to TRBJ2-7, with D possibly matching TRBD2 (6 bases). This CDR3 has 14 residues. V lost 3 bases to trimming and J lost 3 bases, with 12 bases between them. The germline CDR1 and CDR2 sequences are LNHDA and SQIVND (reference sequence). CDR3 DNA sequence: TGTGCCAGTAGTATGTGGGGAGCGGGCTACGAGCAGTACTTC. Its protein product is CASSMWGAGYEQYF.

The rearrangement joins TRBV28 to TRBJ1-2; 7 nucleotides agree with TRBD1. The CDR3 length is 14 residues. The V and J ends lost 6 bases and 1 base, in that order; junction bases with no gene match: 5. Germline loops: CDR1 MDHEN, CDR2 SYDVKM. The CDR3 spells CASSRGTDNYGYTF. For the CDR3, the DNA is TGTGCCAGCAGCAGGGGGACGGATAACTATGGCTACACCTTC.

The V call is TRBV2, the J call TRBJ1-3; D not certain. Trimming removed 4 bases from V and 0 bases from J, with 13 bases in between. The CDR3 loop spans 16 amino acids. Germline CDR1 SNHLY, CDR2 FYNNEI. CDR3 coding DNA: TGTGCCAGCAGTGCGGCGAGCGGGCGCTCTGGAAACACCATATATTTT. It encodes CASSAASGRSGNTIYF.

This rearrangement joins TRBV28 to TRBJ2-7; D perhaps matches TRBD2 (6 bases). The germline V and J ends were trimmed by 1 base and 6 bases, with 13 bases remaining between them. The CDR3 is 14 amino acids. Per germline, CDR1 MDHEN and CDR2 SYDVKM. The chain's CDR3 is CASSLLLEGIEQYF. In DNA form, the CDR3 reads TGTGCCAGCAGTTTATTACTGGAGGGGATCGAGCAGTACTTC.

The chain uses TRBV29-1 and TRBJ2-7, with 8 bases identical to TRBD2. The germline V gene encodes CDR1 SQVTM and CDR2 ANQGSEA. Germline trimming cut 8 bases from V and 6 bases from J; bases unmatched to any gene: 12. The CDR3 extends over 13 amino acids. This CDR3 is CSTRTATSGEQYF. CDR3 nucleotides: TGCAGCACCCGGACCGCTACTAGCGGCGAGCAGTACTTC.